This T cell receptor beta chain was documented in a study of identical twins. Each CDR3 protein is one row after TCRdb ran MiXCR on the 5' RACE reads. The table lists 310,000 or so distinct CDR3 sequences, more than 8% of them singletons, with approximately 6.5% in the top ten. As regards this clonotype: Its antigen remains unidentified.

General observations from the study: Cross-sectional statistical analysis was relied on for the conclusions, without the same donors being followed. Beta out-of-frame sequences showed weaker excess sharing between twins.

Donors uniformly comprised healthy Caucasians. CDR3 length: 15 amino acids. Germline V CDR1 and CDR2: GTSNPN, SVGIG (reference sequence). The V segment lost 2 bases and the J segment 2 bases; nucleotides outside the gene matches: 3. This same sample was also part of a study on yellow fever vaccine responses in identical twins. That paper adds: Among the twins, the vaccine T cell response reportedly seemed partly convergent and partly personalized.

The J gene is TRBJ2-5, the V gene TRBV30; TRBD2 matches at 12 bases. This TCR was recovered from a woman between 18 and 29 years old in good health. Sample: CD8+ T cells sorted from blood. The CDR3 coding sequence is TGTGCCTGGAGTCCCGGACTAGCGGGGCAAGAGACCCAGTACTTC. Encoded protein: CAWSPGLAGQETQYF.